The T cell receptor (beta chain) described here comes from a study of blood T cell repertoires in COVID-19. Study-level information: Some COVID-19 samples were acute and others convalescent; all came from the United States, Italy and Spain. T cells, B-cell-depleted T cells, or PBMCs supplied cDNA or gDNA.

Germline V gives CDR1 SEHNR, CDR2 FQNEAQ (reference sequence). The length of the CDR3 is 16 residues. The V gene end was trimmed by 5 bases and the J gene end by 2 bases; junction bases not matched to a gene: 8. Sequencing used immunoSEQ multiplex PCR; TCRdb keeps in-frame clones, though not all of them. Of 100,000 to 120,000 clones in the sample, approximately 82% were seen once. This clonotype was sampled from a woman older than 75 with acute or convalescent COVID-19. The sample was peripheral blood. The chain carries TRBV7-9 and TRBJ2-7, with 11 positions matching TRBD2. CDR3 nucleotide sequence: TGTGCCAGCAGCACCACTAGCGGGAGATTGGCCTACGAGCAGTACTTC. It translates to CASSTTSGRLAYEQYF.